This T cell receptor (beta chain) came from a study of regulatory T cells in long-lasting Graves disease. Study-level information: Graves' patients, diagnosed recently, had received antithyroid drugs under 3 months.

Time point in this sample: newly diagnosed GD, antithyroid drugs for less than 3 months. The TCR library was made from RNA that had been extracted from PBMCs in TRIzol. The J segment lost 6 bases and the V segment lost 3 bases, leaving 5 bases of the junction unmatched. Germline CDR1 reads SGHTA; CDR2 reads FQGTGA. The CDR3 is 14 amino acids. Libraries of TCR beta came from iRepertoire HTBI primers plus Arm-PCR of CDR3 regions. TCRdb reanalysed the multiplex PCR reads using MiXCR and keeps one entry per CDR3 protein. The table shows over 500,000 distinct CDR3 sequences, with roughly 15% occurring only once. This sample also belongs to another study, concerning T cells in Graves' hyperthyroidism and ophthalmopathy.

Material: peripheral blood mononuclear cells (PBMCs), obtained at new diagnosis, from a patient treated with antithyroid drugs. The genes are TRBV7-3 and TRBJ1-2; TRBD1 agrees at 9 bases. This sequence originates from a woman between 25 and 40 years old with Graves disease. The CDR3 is CASSLTGTGNGYTF. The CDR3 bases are TGTGCCAGCAGCTTGACCGGGACAGGGAATGGCTACACCTTC.